This T cell receptor beta chain was obtained from a study of blood T cell repertoires in COVID-19. Assay used: immunoSEQ multiplex PCR; TCRdb lists only in-frame clones, some missing. Here the sample spans about 180,000 clones, roughly 86% being singletons. The length of the CDR3 is 14 residues. The germline CDR1 and CDR2 sequences are SGDLS and YYNGEE. Trimming cost V 3 bases and J 6 bases; bases outside gene matches: 0. This TCR was sampled from a woman in her twenties or thirties with active or convalescent COVID-19. The chain uses TRBV9 and TRBJ2-1, with 13 nucleotides matching TRBD2. The sequenced sample was peripheral blood. The CDR3 loop reads CASSGTSGGNEQFF. The CDR3 nucleotides read TGTGCCAGCAGCGGGACTAGCGGGGGCAATGAGCAGTTCTTC.